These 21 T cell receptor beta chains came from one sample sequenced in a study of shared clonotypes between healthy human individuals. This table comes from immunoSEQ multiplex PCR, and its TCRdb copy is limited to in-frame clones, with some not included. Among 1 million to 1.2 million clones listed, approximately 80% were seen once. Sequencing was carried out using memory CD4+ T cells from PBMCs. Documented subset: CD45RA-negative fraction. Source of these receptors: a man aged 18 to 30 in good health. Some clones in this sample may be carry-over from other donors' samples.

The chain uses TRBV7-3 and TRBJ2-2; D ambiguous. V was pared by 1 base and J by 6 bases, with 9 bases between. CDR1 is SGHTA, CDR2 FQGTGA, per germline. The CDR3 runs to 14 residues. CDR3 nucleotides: TGTGCCAGCAGCTTAATAGGGAAGGCCGGGGAGCTGTTTTTT. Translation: CASSLIGKAGELFF.

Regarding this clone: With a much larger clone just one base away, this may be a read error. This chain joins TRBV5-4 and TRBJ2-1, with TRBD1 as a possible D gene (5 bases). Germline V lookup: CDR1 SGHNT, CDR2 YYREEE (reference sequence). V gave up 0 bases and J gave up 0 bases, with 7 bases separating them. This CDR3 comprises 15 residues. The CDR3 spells CASSLDRSSYNEQFF. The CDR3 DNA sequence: TGTGCCAGCAGCTTGGACAGGAGCTCCTACAATGAGCAGTTCTTC. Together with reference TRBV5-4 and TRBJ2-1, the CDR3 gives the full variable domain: ETGVTQSPTHLIKTRGQQVTLRCSSQSGHNTVSWYQQALGQGPQFIFQYYREEENGRGNFPPRFSGLQFPNYSSELNVNALELDDSALYLCASSLDRSSYNEQFFGPGTRLTVL.

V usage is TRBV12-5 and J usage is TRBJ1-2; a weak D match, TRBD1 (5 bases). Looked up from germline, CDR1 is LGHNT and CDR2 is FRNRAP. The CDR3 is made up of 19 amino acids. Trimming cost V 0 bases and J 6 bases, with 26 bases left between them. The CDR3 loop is CASGLVLSPRGQGRNGYTF. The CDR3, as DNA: TGTGCTAGTGGTTTGGTACTGAGCCCCCGGGGCCAAGGAAGGAATGGCTACACCTTC.

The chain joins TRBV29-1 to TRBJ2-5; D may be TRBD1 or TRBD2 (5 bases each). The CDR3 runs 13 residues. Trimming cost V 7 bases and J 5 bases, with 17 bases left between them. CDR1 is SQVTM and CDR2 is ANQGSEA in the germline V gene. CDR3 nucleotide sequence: TGCAGCGCCCCCCGGGGCGCGAGGGAGACCCAGTACTTC. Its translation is CSAPRGARETQYF.

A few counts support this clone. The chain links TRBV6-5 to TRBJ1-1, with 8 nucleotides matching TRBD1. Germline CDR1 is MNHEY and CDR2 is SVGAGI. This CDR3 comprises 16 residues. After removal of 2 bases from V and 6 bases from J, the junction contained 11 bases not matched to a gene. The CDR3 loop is CASSYPDGQGRAEAFF. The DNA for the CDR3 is TGTGCCAGCAGTTACCCGGACGGACAGGGAAGGGCTGAAGCTTTCTTT.

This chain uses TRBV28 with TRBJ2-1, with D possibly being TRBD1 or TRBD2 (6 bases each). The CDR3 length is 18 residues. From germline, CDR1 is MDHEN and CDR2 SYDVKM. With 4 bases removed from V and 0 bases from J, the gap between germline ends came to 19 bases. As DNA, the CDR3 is TGTGCCAGCAGTTCGTCCTTAGGTGGGGGGCGCTCCTACAATGAGCAGTTCTTC. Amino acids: CASSSSLGGGRSYNEQFF.

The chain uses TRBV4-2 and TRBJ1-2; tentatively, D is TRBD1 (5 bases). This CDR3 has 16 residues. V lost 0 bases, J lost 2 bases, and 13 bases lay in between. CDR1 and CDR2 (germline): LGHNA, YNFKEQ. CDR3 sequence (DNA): TGTGCCAGCAGCCAAGACGCGGGGACGGGGAACTATGGCTACACCTTC. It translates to CASSQDAGTGNYGYTF.

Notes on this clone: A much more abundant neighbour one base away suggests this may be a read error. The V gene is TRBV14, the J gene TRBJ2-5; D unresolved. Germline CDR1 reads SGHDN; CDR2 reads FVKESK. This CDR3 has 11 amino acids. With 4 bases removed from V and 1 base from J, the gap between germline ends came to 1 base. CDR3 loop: CASSPQETQYF. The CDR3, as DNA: TGTGCCAGCAGCCCCCAAGAGACCCAGTACTTC.

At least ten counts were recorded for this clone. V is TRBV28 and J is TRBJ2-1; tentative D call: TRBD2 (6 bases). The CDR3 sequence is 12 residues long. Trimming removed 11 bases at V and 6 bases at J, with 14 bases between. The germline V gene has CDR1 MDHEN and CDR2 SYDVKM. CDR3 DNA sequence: TGTGCCGCGGGCCGGCGGGGCAATGAGCAGTTCTTC. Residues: CAAGRRGNEQFF.

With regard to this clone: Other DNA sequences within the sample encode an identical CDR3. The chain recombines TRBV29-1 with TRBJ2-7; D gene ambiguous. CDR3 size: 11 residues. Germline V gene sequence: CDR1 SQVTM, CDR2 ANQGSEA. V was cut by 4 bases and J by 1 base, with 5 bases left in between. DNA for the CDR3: TGCAGCGTTGGACTGTCCTACGAGCAGTACTTC. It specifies CSVGLSYEQYF.

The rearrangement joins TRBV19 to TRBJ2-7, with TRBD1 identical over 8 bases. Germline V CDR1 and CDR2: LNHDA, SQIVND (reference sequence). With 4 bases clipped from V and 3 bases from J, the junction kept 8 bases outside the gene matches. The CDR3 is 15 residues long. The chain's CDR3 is CASSKSGGAVYEQYF. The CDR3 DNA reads TGTGCCAGTAGTAAATCAGGGGGCGCGGTCTACGAGCAGTACTTC.

The CDR3 DNA reads TGTGCCAGCTCACGGAGCGTCTCTGGAAACACCATATATTTT. It specifies CASSRSVSGNTIYF. This chain connects TRBV18 to TRBJ1-3; no clear D. There are 14 residues in the CDR3. V was pared by 4 bases and J by 0 bases, with 7 bases between. Germline CDR1 is KGHSH and CDR2 is LQKENI. The full variable domain, completed using reference TRBV18 and TRBJ1-3, is NAGVMQNPRHLVRRRGQEARLRCSPMKGHSHVYWYRQLPEEGLKFMVYLQKENIIDESGMPKERFSAEFPKEGPSILRIQQVVRGDSAAYFCASSRSVSGNTIYFGEGSWLTVV.

CDR3 protein: CASSIGPYGYTF. The DNA of the CDR3 is TGTGCCAGCAGCATCGGACCGTATGGCTACACCTTC. The genes are TRBV7-9 and TRBJ1-2; unclear D gene. The CDR3 length is 12 residues. Trimming took off 5 bases at V and 5 bases at J, with 9 bases between the two ends. In germline, CDR1 is SEHNR, CDR2 FQNEAQ (reference sequence).

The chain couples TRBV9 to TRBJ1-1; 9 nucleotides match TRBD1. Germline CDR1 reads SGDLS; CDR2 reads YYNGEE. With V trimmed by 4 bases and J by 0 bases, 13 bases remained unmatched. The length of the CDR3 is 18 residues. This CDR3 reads CASSPKQGAAGLNTEAFF. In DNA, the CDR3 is TGTGCCAGCAGCCCAAAACAGGGGGCCGCCGGCCTGAACACTGAAGCTTTCTTT.

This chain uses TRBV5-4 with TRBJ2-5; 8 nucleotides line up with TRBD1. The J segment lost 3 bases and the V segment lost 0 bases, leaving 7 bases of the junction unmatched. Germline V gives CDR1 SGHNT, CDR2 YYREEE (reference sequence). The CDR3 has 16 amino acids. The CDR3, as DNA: TGTGCCAGCAGCTTGGGAGGCGCAGGGGGCGAAGAGACCCAGTACTTC. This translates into CASSLGGAGGEETQYF. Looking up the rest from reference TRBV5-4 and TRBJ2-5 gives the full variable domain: ETGVTQSPTHLIKTRGQQVTLRCSSQSGHNTVSWYQQALGQGPQFIFQYYREEENGRGNFPPRFSGLQFPNYSSELNVNALELDDSALYLCASSLGGAGGEETQYFGPGTRLLVL.

This chain's CDR3 is CASSVLAGVQETQYF. In nucleotides, the CDR3 is TGCGCCAGCAGCGTACTAGCGGGAGTCCAAGAGACCCAGTACTTC. This chain joins TRBV5-1 and TRBJ2-5; 11 positions match TRBD2. CDR1 is SGHRS, CDR2 YFSETQ, per germline. Losses at the gene ends were 4 bases for V and 1 base for J; bases not matched to a gene: 3. The CDR3 covers 15 residues.

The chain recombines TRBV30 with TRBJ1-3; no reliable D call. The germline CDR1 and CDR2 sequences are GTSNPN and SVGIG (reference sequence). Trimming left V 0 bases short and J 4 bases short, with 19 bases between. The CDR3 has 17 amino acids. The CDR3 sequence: CAWSVPPNRFRGNTIYF. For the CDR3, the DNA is TGTGCCTGGAGTGTACCCCCAAATCGTTTTAGGGGAAACACCATATATTTT.

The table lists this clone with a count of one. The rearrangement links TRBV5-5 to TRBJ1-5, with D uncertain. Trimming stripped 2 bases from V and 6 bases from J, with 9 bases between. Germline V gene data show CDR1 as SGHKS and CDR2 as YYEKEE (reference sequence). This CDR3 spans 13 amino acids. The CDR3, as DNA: TGTGCCAGCAGCTTAGAGGTTAGTCAGCCCCAGCATTTT. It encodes CASSLEVSQPQHF.

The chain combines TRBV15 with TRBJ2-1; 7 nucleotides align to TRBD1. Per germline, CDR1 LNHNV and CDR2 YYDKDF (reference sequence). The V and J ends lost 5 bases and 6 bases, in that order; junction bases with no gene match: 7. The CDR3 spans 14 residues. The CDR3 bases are TGTGCCACCAGCCCCCGACAGGGAAGCAATGAGCAGTTCTTC. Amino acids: CATSPRQGSNEQFF. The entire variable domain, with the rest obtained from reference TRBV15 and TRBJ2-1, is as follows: DAMVIQNPRYQVTQFGKPVTLSCSQTLNHNVMYWYQQKSSQAPKLLFHYYDKDFNNEADTPDNFQSRRPNTSFCFLDIRSPGLGDTAMYLCATSPRQGSNEQFFGPGTRLTVL.

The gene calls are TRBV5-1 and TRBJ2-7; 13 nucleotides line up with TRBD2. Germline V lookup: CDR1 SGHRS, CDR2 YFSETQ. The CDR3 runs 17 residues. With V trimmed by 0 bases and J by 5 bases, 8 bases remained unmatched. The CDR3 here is CASSLGSGLAGQDEQYF. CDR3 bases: TGCGCCAGCAGCTTGGGATCGGGACTAGCGGGACAGGACGAGCAGTACTTC.

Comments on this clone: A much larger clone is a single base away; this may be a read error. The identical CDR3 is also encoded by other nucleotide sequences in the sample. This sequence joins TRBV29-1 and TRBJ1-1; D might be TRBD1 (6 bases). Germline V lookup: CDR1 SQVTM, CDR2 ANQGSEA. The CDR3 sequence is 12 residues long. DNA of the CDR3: TGCAGTGGCCTCAGGGGTCTCACTGAAGCTTTCTTT. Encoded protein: CSGLRGLTEAFF.